Listed below are T cell receptor beta chains from one sample, sequenced in a study of blood T cell repertoires in COVID-19. Some clones are missing from TCRdb's copy, which holds only in-frame ones; the method was immunoSEQ multiplex PCR. The table records around 76,000 clones, about 80% of them present only once. The specimen was peripheral blood. The receptors stem from a woman in her 70s with acute or convalescent COVID-19. Both conserved end residues are part of each CDR3. Fields, in order: D gene, CDR3 length, V gene, CDR3 protein. D genes are given only for firm matches.

D: TRBD1; length: 15; V: TRBV19; CDR3: CASSTGTGSSYEQYF
D: TRBD1; length: 20; V: TRBV3-1/TRBV3-2; CDR3: CASSQDLLGTAFSGANVLTF
D: TRBD1; length: 14; V: TRBV2; CDR3: CASSVDRGNSPLHF
D: .; length: 17; V: TRBV19; CDR3: CASSRREQAATNEKLFF
D: .; length: 15; V: TRBV3-1/TRBV3-2; CDR3: CASSQGRGFGNTIYF
D: TRBD1; length: 10; V: TRBV20-1; CDR3: CSAIDRGAFF
D: TRBD1; length: 15; V: TRBV7-2; CDR3: CASKTQGALNTEAFF
D: TRBD2; length: 15; V: TRBV2; CDR3: CASSELAGGIGELFF
D: .; length: 13; V: TRBV6-5; CDR3: CAAGQASTDTQYF
D: TRBD2; length: 16; V: TRBV10-3; CDR3: CAISETSGDSYNEQFF
D: .; length: 12; V: TRBV18; CDR3: CASSRVNSPLHF
D: .; length: 14; V: TRBV7-9; CDR3: CASGGAAATGELFF
D: .; length: 14; V: TRBV11-2; CDR3: CASSLGSSYNEQFF
D: .; length: 13; V: TRBV19; CDR3: CASSPRTFYGYTF
D: TRBD2; length: 16; V: TRBV7-3; CDR3: CASSSQVSGSYNEQFF
D: TRBD1; length: 15; V: TRBV19; CDR3: CASSIKGQGGYGYTF
D: .; length: 13; V: TRBV28; CDR3: CASSLSGVGTQYF
D: TRBD1; length: 13; V: TRBV27; CDR3: CASSLGQANKLFF
D: .; length: 12; V: TRBV18; CDR3: CASSPQRDEQFF
D: .; length: 15; V: TRBV2; CDR3: CASRLTTASTDTQYF
D: .; length: 13; V: TRBV10-1; CDR3: CASSPGGTQPQHF
D: .; length: 15; V: TRBV11-2; CDR3: CASSLAQDSSSEQFF